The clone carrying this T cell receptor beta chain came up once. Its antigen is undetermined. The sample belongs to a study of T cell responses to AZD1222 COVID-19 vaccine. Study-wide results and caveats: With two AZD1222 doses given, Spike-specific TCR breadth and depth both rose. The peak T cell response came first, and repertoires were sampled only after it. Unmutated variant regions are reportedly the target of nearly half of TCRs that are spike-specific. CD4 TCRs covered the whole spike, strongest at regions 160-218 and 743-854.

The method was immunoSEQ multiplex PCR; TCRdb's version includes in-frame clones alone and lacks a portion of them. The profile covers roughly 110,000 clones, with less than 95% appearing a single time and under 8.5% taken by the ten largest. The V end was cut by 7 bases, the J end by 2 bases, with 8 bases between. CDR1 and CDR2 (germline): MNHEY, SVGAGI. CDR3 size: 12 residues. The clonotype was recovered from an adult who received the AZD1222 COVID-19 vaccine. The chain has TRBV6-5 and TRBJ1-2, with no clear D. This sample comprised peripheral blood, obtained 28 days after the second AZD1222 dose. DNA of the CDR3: TGTGCCAGCAAGGACGGCAACTATGGCTACACCTTC. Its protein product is CASKDGNYGYTF.